This paragraph reports one T cell receptor beta chain. This specimen belongs to a study of Ad26.COV2.S vaccination and SARS-CoV-2 variants. CDR1 and CDR2 (germline): SGHDT, YYEEEE. The length of the CDR3 is 16 residues. Trimming removed 0 bases from V and 1 base from J, with 13 bases in between. Treatment of the sample: roughly 18 received Ad26.COV2.S at low or high dose, single or two shots; 5 received placebo; per-sample allocation not given. Sampling was performed 63 days after the first vaccine or placebo injection. The table came from immunoSEQ multiplex PCR; TCRdb's copy has only in-frame clones and leaves some out. The table includes a few hundred thousand clones, around 82% detected once.

The TCR sequence derives from a person aged 18 to 65 who received the Ad26.COV2.S COVID-19 vaccine or a placebo. The sequences come from peripheral blood, collected in a trial of Ad26.COV2.S vaccine versus placebo. This sequence joins TRBV5-6 and TRBJ1-1, with D possibly being TRBD1 (6 bases). As DNA, the CDR3 is TGTGCCAGCAGCTTGGACCTGGGACATACGAACACTGAAGCTTTCTTT. Encoded protein: CASSLDLGHTNTEAFF.